Shown below are 27 T cell receptor beta chains from a single sample sequenced in a study of Ad26.COV2.S vaccination and SARS-CoV-2 variants. The method was immunoSEQ multiplex PCR; TCRdb's version includes in-frame clones alone and lacks a portion of them. Here the sample spans more than 300,000 clones, 88% being singletons. Treatment defined: around 19 received Ad26.COV2.S at low or high dose, single or two shots; several received placebo; per-sample allocation not given. The study sampled participants on day 63 after the first vaccine or placebo injection. The source material was peripheral blood, sampled in a trial of Ad26.COV2.S vaccine versus placebo. These receptors came from a person aged 18-65 years who received the Ad26.COV2.S COVID-19 vaccine or a placebo.

The chain employs TRBV30 and TRBJ1-1; tentatively, D is TRBD1 (6 bases). The germline V and J ends were trimmed by 1 base and 0 bases, with 12 bases remaining between them. From germline, CDR1 is GTSNPN and CDR2 SVGIG (reference sequence). The CDR3 runs to 15 residues. The CDR3 region has the DNA TGTGCCTGGAGTGAGGGGGGGAGTGTGAACACTGAAGCTTTCTTT. It yields the protein CAWSEGGSVNTEAFF. Together with reference TRBV30 and TRBJ1-1, the CDR3 gives the full variable domain: SQTIHQWPATLVQPVGSPLSLECTVEGTSNPNLYWYRQAAGRGLQLLFYSVGIGQISSEVPQNLSASRPQDRQFILSSKKLLLSDSGFYLCAWSEGGSVNTEAFFGQGTRLTVV.

The chain employs TRBV30 and TRBJ2-1; the D gene is possibly TRBD2 (7 bases). CDR1 is GTSNPN and CDR2 is SVGIG in the germline V gene (reference sequence). Deletions cut 4 bases from V and 4 bases from J, with 14 bases between. The CDR3 contains 14 residues. The CDR3 DNA sequence: TGTGCCTGGACTTTCGGGGGGCTATACAATGAGCAGTTCTTC. Its translation is CAWTFGGLYNEQFF.

The V and J genes are TRBV3-1 (or the pseudogene TRBV3-2) and TRBJ1-4, with 8 bases matching TRBD1. Germline values: CDR1 LGHDT, CDR2 YNNKEL (reference sequence). The CDR3 is 13 amino acids. The V segment lost 4 bases and the J segment 8 bases; nucleotides outside the gene matches: 3. CDR3: CASSPQGGEKLFF. The CDR3 nucleotides are TGTGCCAGCAGCCCACAGGGGGGAGAAAAACTGTTTTTT.

The chain employs TRBV19 and TRBJ2-3; 10 positions agree with TRBD2. Germline values: CDR1 LNHDA, CDR2 SQIVND (reference sequence). CDR3 length: 14 residues. V shed 7 bases, J shed 8 bases, and the junction held 9 bases outside the gene matches. The CDR3 sequence: CASTVAGGLSTQYF. CDR3 nucleotides: TGTGCCAGTACCGTAGCGGGAGGTCTGTCTACGCAGTATTTT.

This clone was detected only once. V and J are TRBV6-5 and TRBJ2-1; 7 bases align to TRBD1. Trimming at V came to 6 bases and at J to 8 bases, leaving 13 bases not matched to a gene. Germline CDR1 and CDR2: MNHEY and SVGAGI. The CDR3 is made up of 15 amino acids. The CDR3 loop reads CASRGQGVPQDEQFF. The CDR3 DNA sequence: TGTGCCAGCAGGGGCCAGGGGGTCCCACAGGATGAGCAGTTCTTC.

V is TRBV27 and J is TRBJ1-4; unclear D gene. Germline V gene lookup returns CDR1 MNHEY and CDR2 SMNVEV (reference sequence). This CDR3 contains 14 residues. Trimming removed 3 bases from V and 0 bases from J, with 5 bases in between. CDR3 coding DNA: TGTGCCAGCAGTTTTGGTGCAACTAATGAAAAACTGTTTTTT. It is translated as CASSFGATNEKLFF.

This chain joins TRBV3-1 (or the pseudogene TRBV3-2) and TRBJ1-1, with 8 bases matching TRBD1. This CDR3 spans 14 amino acids. Germline loops: CDR1 LGHDT, CDR2 YNNKEL (reference sequence). V shed 5 bases and J 6 bases; nucleotides not matched to a gene: 8. The CDR3 sequence is CASSDGQGKAEAFF. CDR3 nucleotides: TGTGCCAGCAGCGATGGACAGGGTAAGGCTGAAGCTTTCTTT.

The V and J genes are TRBV7-2 and TRBJ2-1, with 10 nucleotides matching TRBD2. Germline V gives CDR1 SGHTA, CDR2 FQGNSA. The CDR3 is 18 amino acids. Unmatched junction bases numbered 12, after V lost 6 bases and J lost 1 base. The CDR3 loop reads CASSLRGLAPRSYNEQFF. Written as DNA, the CDR3 is TGTGCCAGCAGTCTAAGGGGACTAGCGCCCCGTTCCTACAATGAGCAGTTCTTC.

This clone was counted a single time. V and J are TRBV6-1 and TRBJ2-1; D remains ambiguous. The V and J ends lost 3 bases and 4 bases respectively, with 16 bases between them. This CDR3 is built from 16 residues. Germline V lookup: CDR1 MNHNS, CDR2 SASEGT. The CDR3 DNA reads as TGTGCCAGCAGTGAGTTTTCTGGTCTAAATTACAATGAGCAGTTCTTC. It yields the protein CASSEFSGLNYNEQFF.

This clone was found once. This sequence joins TRBV19 and TRBJ1-2, with a weak D call TRBD1 (5 bases). The CDR3 length is 12 residues. V shed 5 bases and J shed 3 bases, with 7 bases lying between them. The germline V gene has CDR1 LNHDA and CDR2 SQIVND (reference sequence). CDR3: CASSGTDYGYTF. In nucleotides, the CDR3 is TGTGCCAGTAGTGGGACGGACTATGGCTACACCTTC.

The rearrangement uses TRBV7-9 and TRBJ1-5, with D unclear. The CDR3 extends over 13 amino acids. Looked up from germline, CDR1 is SEHNR and CDR2 is FQNEAQ (reference sequence). Trimming shortened V by 2 bases and J by 9 bases, and 11 bases separated the two germline ends. The CDR3 loop reads CASSLRSNGPQHF. In nucleotides, the CDR3 is TGTGCCAGCAGCTTACGCAGCAACGGGCCCCAGCATTTT.

This chain joins TRBV7-3 and TRBJ2-7; 9 bases align to TRBD2. The trim removed 2 bases at V and 5 bases at J, leaving 4 bases unmatched. The CDR3 loop spans 14 amino acids. In germline, CDR1 is SGHTA, CDR2 FQGTGA. CDR3 sequence: CASSLVSSGNEQYF. CDR3 DNA sequence: TGTGCCAGCAGCTTAGTATCTAGCGGGAACGAGCAGTACTTC.

The chain employs TRBV7-8 and TRBJ1-5, with TRBD1 matching 9 bases. Unmatched junction bases numbered 5, after V lost 1 base and J lost 7 bases. In germline, CDR1 is SGHVS, CDR2 FQNEAQ. This CDR3 is built from 15 residues. The CDR3 DNA reads TGTGCCAGCAGCTTAGTTTTGGACAGGGGACAGCCCCAGCATTTT. Its protein product is CASSLVLDRGQPQHF. The complete variable domain, with remaining parts taken from reference TRBV7-8 and TRBJ1-5, reads GAGVSQSPRYKVAKRGQDVALRCDPISGHVSLFWYQQALGQGPEFLTYFQNEAQLDKSGLPSDRFFAERPEGSVSTLKIQRTQQEDSAVYLCASSLVLDRGQPQHFGDGTRLSIL.

J is TRBJ2-3 and V is TRBV7-9, with D maybe TRBD2 (5 bases). The CDR3 sequence is 12 residues long. Deletions cut 7 bases from V and 4 bases from J, with 9 bases between. Per the germline V gene, CDR1 is SEHNR and CDR2 is FQNEAQ (reference sequence). The CDR3 sequence: CASTGSADTQYF. The CDR3, as DNA: TGTGCCAGCACGGGAAGTGCAGATACGCAGTATTTT.

The chain is built from TRBV29-1 and TRBJ2-7; 12 bases agree with TRBD1. The junction had 7 bases not matched to a gene; V was cut back by 0 bases and J by 4 bases. The germline CDR1 and CDR2 sequences are SQVTM and ANQGSEA. The CDR3 contains 16 residues. Here the CDR3 DNA reads TGCAGCGTTGAAGACTACGGGACAGGGGGCAAGTACGAGCAGTACTTC. Encoded protein: CSVEDYGTGGKYEQYF.

This chain uses TRBV6-2 or TRBV6-3 with TRBJ1-4; the D is unclear. The CDR3 is 16 residues long. The ends were cut back, 2 bases at V and 1 base at J, with 11 bases in the middle. Germline CDR1 and CDR2: MNHEY and SVGEGT. This CDR3 is CASSYLGFKTNEKLFF. The CDR3 DNA reads TGTGCCAGCAGTTACCTGGGGTTTAAAACTAATGAAAAACTGTTTTTT.

The chain recombines TRBV5-1 with TRBJ2-5; either TRBD1 or TRBD2 may supply D (5 bases each). Germline values: CDR1 SGHRS, CDR2 YFSETQ. With 3 bases removed from V and 1 base from J, the gap between germline ends came to 10 bases. The CDR3 spans 14 residues. CDR3 region: CASSYRDAQETQYF. DNA for the CDR3: TGCGCCAGCAGCTACCGGGACGCCCAAGAGACCCAGTACTTC.

The J gene is TRBJ1-1, the V gene TRBV29-1, with D hard to call. V was pared by 4 bases and J by 4 bases, with 10 bases between. In germline, CDR1 is SQVTM, CDR2 ANQGSEA. The CDR3 consists of 12 residues. CDR3 sequence: CSVAMGGTEAFF. DNA of the CDR3: TGCAGCGTTGCTATGGGTGGCACTGAAGCTTTCTTT.

The CDR3 bases are TGTGCCAGCAGTGAGTGGGGGTCAGGGGTCCAAGAGACCCAGTACTTC. Its translation is CASSEWGSGVQETQYF. The rearrangement uses TRBV25-1 and TRBJ2-5, with a possible D match to TRBD1 (6 bases). The V and J ends lost 3 bases and 1 base respectively, with 15 bases between them. This CDR3 spans 16 amino acids. Germline loops: CDR1 MGHDK, CDR2 SYGVNS. Using reference TRBV25-1 and TRBJ2-5 for the parts outside the CDR3, the full variable domain is EADIYQTPRYLVIGTGKKITLECSQTMGHDKMYWYQQDPGMELHLIHYSYGVNSTEKGDLSSESTVSRIRTEHFPLTLESARPSHTSQYLCASSEWGSGVQETQYFGPGTRLLVL.

The chain carries TRBV4-1 and TRBJ1-4; TRBD1 matches at 10 bases. CDR1 is MGHRA and CDR2 is YSYEKL in the germline V gene. The CDR3 is 15 residues long. V lost 5 bases to trimming and J lost 8 bases; unmatched junction nucleotides: 8. CDR3 protein: CASSWGQGFGEKLFF. In DNA, the CDR3 is TGCGCCAGCAGCTGGGGACAGGGGTTTGGAGAAAAACTGTTTTTT.

The sample holds one count of this clone. This sequence joins TRBV6-5 and TRBJ2-7; possibly TRBD1 or TRBD2 for D (5 bases each). Germline V CDR1 and CDR2: MNHEY, SVGAGI. The CDR3 sequence is 14 residues long. V dropped 7 bases and J dropped 2 bases, with 15 bases sitting between them. The CDR3 reads CASIPPGAPYEQYF. The CDR3 coding sequence is TGTGCCAGCATTCCCCCCGGGGCCCCCTACGAGCAGTACTTC.

This chain connects TRBV2 to TRBJ1-2; D gene uncertain. This CDR3 region has 14 residues. Germline assignment: CDR1 SNHLY and CDR2 FYNNEI. Trimming pared 7 bases from V and 4 bases from J, leaving 16 bases between. The CDR3 nucleotides read TGTGCCAGCACCCCATCGATTGGAAGCTATGGCTACACCTTC. Protein product: CASTPSIGSYGYTF.

This sequence joins TRBV7-2 and TRBJ2-7; the D is unclear. Germline V lookup: CDR1 SGHTA, CDR2 FQGNSA. The CDR3 loop spans 14 amino acids. V was shortened by 2 bases and J by 6 bases, with 14 bases between the two germline ends. The CDR3 DNA reads as TGTGCCAGCAGCTTAATTAGTCGATTGGGCGAGCAGTACTTC. Translation gives CASSLISRLGEQYF. Filled out from reference TRBV7-2 and TRBJ2-7, the complete variable domain reads GAGVSQSPSNKVTEKGKDVELRCDPISGHTALYWYRQSLGQGLEFLIYFQGNSAPDKSGLPSDRFSAERTGGSVSTLTIQRTQQEDSAVYLCASSLISRLGEQYFGPGTRLTVT.

This clone was seen just once. This rearrangement joins TRBV7-9 to TRBJ1-5, with a weak D call TRBD1 (5 bases). The CDR3 extends over 15 amino acids. V was trimmed by 1 base and J by 3 bases, leaving 10 bases between them. The germline V gene has CDR1 SEHNR and CDR2 FQNEAQ (reference sequence). In nucleotides, the CDR3 is TGTGCCAGCAGCTTAGGCGGACATAACAATCAGCCCCAGCATTTT. Its translation is CASSLGGHNNQPQHF.

The chain carries TRBV7-9 and TRBJ2-6; D uncertain. Trimming took off 3 bases at V and 4 bases at J, with 13 bases between the two ends. The CDR3 has 16 residues. CDR1 SEHNR and CDR2 FQNEAQ come from the germline V gene (reference sequence). CDR3 sequence reads: CASSLSTGLGANVLTF. The CDR3 nucleotides read TGTGCCAGCAGCTTGTCGACGGGCCTCGGGGCCAACGTCCTGACTTTC.

This chain uses TRBV24-1 with TRBJ2-1, with 7 bases fitting TRBD2. Trimming took 4 bases from V and 6 from J; bases not matched to a gene: 2. CDR1 KGHDR and CDR2 SFDVKD come from the germline V gene. The CDR3 length is 13 residues. The CDR3 DNA reads as TGTGCCACCAGTGAAAGGACTAGCAATGAGCAGTTCTTC. Its translation: CATSERTSNEQFF.

Note on this clone: This same CDR3 is encoded by further DNA sequences in the sample. The CDR3 loop reads CASSLGNQPQHF. The CDR3 coding sequence is TGTGCCAGCAGTTTAGGGAATCAGCCCCAGCATTTT. V usage is TRBV12-3 or TRBV12-4 and J usage is TRBJ1-5; D gene unclear. V was trimmed by 1 base and J by 4 bases, leaving 2 bases between them. The CDR3 is 12 residues long.